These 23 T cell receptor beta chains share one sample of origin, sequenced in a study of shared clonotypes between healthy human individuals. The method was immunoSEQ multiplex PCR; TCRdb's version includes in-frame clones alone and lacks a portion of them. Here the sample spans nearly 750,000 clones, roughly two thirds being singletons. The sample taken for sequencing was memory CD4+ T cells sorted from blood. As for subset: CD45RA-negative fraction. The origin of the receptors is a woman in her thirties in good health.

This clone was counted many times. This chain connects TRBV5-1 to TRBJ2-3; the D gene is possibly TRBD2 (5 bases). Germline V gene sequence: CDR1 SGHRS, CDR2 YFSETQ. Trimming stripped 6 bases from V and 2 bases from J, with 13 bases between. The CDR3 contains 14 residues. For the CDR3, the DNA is TGCGCCAGCACCGAGCGAGGGATCACAGATACGCAGTATTTT. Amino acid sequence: CASTERGITDTQYF.

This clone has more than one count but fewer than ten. Here the CDR3 reads CASSLGGTITDTQYF. The CDR3 bases are TGTGCCAGCAGCTTAGGTGGGACTATCACAGATACGCAGTATTTT. V is TRBV7-3 and J is TRBJ2-3; the match to TRBD2 covers 7 bases. V was pared by 2 bases and J by 2 bases, with 4 bases of the junction left unmatched. Germline CDR1 and CDR2: SGHTA and FQGTGA. The CDR3 sequence is 15 residues long.

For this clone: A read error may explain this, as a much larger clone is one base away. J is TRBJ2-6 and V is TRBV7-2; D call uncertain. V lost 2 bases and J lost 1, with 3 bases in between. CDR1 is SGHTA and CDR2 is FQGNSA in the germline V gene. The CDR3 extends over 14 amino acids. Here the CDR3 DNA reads TGTGCCAGCAGCTTATATTCTGGGGCCAACGTCCTGACTTTC. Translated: CASSLYSGANVLTF.

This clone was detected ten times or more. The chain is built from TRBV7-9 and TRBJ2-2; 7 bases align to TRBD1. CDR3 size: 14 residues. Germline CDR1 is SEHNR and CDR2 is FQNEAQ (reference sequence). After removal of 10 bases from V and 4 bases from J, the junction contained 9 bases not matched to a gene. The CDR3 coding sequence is TGTGCCACACTAGACAGGGTTAGCACCGGGGAGCTGTTTTTT. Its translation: CATLDRVSTGELFF.

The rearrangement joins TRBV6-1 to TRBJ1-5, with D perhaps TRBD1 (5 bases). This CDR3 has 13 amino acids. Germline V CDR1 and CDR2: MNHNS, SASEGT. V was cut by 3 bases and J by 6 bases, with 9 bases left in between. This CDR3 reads CASSDRAGQPQHF. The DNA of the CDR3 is TGTGCCAGCAGTGACAGGGCTGGTCAGCCCCAGCATTTT.

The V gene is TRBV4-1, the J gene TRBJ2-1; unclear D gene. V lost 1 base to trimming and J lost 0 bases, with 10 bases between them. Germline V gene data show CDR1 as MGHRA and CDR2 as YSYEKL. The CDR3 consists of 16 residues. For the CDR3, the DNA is TGCGCCAGCAGCCAAGGTCCCGCCAGCTCCTACAATGAGCAGTTCTTC. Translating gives CASSQGPASSYNEQFF.

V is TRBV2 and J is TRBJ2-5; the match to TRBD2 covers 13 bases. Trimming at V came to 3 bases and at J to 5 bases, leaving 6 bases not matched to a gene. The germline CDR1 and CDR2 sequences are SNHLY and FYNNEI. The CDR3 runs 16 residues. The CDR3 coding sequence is TGTGCCAGCAGTGAGACTAGCGGGAGGTTAGAGGAGACCCAGTACTTC. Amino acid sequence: CASSETSGRLEETQYF.

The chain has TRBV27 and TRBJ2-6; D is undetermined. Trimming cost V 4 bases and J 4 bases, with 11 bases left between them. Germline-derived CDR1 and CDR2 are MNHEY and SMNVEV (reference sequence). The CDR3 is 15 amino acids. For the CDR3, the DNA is TGTGCCAGCAGTTCAGCAAGCGAGGGGGCCAACGTCCTGACTTTC. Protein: CASSSASEGANVLTF.

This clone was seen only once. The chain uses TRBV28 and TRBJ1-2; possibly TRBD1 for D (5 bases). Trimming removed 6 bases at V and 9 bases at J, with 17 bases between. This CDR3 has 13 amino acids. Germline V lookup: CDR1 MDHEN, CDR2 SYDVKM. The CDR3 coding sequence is TGTGCCAGCAGCTCGGGACCGCGGAGGAGCTACACCTTC. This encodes CASSSGPRRSYTF.

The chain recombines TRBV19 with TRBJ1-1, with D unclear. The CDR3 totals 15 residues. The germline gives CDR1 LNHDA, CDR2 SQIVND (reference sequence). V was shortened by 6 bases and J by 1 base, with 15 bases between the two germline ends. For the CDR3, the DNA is TGTGCCAGTAGGATCCTCCCTCAAGAGAACACTGAAGCTTTCTTT. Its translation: CASRILPQENTEAFF.

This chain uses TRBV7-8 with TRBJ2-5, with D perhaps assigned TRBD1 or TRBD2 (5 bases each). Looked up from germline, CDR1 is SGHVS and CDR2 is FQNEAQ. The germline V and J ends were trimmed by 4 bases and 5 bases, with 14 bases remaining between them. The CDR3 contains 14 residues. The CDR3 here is CASSSGRLRETQYF. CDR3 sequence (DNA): TGTGCCAGCAGCTCGGGACGCTTAAGGGAGACCCAGTACTTC.

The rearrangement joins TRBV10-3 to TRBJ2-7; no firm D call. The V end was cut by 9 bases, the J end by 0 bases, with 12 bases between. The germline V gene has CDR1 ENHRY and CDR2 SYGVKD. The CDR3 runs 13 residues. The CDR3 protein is CAIKSRDSYEQYF. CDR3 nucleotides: TGTGCCATAAAGTCTCGTGACTCCTACGAGCAGTACTTC.

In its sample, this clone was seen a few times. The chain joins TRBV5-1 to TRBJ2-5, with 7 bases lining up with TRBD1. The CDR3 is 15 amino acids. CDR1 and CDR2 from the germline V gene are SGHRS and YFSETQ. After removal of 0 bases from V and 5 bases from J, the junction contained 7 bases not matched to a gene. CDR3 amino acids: CASSLAGTVQETQYF. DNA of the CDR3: TGCGCCAGCAGCTTGGCCGGGACAGTCCAGGAGACCCAGTACTTC.

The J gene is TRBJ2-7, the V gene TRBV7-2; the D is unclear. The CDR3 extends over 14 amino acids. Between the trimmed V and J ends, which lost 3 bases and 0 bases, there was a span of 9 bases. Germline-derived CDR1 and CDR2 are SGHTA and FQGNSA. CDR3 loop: CASSLYTGSYEQYF. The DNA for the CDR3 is TGTGCCAGCAGCTTGTATACTGGCTCCTACGAGCAGTACTTC.

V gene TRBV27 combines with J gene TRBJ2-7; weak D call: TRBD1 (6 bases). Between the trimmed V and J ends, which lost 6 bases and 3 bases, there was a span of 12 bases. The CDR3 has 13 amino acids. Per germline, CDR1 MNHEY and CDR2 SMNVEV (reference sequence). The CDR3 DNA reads TGTGCCAGCAGCTCTGGGGACAACTACGAGCAGTACTTC. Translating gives CASSSGDNYEQYF.

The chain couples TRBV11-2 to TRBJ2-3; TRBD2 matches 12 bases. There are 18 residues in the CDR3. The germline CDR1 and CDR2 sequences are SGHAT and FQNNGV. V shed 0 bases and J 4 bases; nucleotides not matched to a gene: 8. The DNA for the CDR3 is TGTGCCAGCAGCTTAGATCGGGCTAGCGGGAGGGGGTCAGATACGCAGTATTTT. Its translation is CASSLDRASGRGSDTQYF.

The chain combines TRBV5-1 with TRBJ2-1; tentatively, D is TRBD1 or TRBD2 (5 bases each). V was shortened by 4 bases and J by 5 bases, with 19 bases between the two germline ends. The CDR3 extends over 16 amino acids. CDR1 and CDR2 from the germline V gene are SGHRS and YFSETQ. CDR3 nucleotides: TGCGCCAGCAGCACAGACGGGACCAACTACAACAATGAGCAGTTCTTC. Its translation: CASSTDGTNYNNEQFF.

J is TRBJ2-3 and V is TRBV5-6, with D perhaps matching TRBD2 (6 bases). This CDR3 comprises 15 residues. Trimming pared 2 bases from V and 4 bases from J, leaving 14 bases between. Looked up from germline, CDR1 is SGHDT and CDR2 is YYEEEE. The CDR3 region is CASSFRGGEADTQYF. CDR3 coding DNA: TGTGCCAGCAGCTTTAGGGGCGGGGAGGCAGATACGCAGTATTTT. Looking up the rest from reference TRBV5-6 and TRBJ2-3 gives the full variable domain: DAGVTQSPTHLIKTRGQQVTLRCSPKSGHDTVSWYQQALGQGPQFIFQYYEEEERQRGNFPDRFSGHQFPNYSSELNVNALLLGDSALYLCASSFRGGEADTQYFGPGTRLTVL.

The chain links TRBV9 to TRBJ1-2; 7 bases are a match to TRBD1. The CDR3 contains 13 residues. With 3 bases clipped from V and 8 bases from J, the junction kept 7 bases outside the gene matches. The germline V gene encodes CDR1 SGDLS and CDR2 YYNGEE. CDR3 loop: CASSGSGTEGYTF. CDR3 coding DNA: TGTGCCAGCAGCGGCTCCGGGACAGAGGGCTACACCTTC.

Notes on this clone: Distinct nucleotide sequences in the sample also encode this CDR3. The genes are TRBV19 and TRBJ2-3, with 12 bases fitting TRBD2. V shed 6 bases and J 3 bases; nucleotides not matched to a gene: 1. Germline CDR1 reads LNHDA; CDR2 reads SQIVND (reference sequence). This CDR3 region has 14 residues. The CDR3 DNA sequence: TGTGCCAGTAGGACTAGCGGGAGTACAGATACGCAGTATTTT. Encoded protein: CASRTSGSTDTQYF.

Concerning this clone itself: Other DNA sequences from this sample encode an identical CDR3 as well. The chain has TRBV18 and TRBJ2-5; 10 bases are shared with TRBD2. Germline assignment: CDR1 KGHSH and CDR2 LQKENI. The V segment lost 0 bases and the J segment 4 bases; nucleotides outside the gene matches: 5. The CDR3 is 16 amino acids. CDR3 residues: CASSPPGLAGGETQYF. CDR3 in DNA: TGTGCCAGCTCACCACCGGGTTTAGCGGGAGGAGAGACCCAGTACTTC.

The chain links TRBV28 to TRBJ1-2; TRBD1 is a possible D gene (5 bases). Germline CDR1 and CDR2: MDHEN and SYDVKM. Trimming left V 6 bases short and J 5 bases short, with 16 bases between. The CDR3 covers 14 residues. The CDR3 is CASSMKTGTYGYTF. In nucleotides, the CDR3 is TGTGCCAGCAGCATGAAAACAGGCACGTATGGCTACACCTTC.

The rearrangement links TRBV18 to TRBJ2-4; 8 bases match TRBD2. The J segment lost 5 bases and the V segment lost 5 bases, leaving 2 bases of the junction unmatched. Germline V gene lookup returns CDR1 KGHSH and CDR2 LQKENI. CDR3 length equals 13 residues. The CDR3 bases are TGTGCCAGCTCAACCGGGGGGGAAAACATTCAGTACTTC. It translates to CASSTGGENIQYF.